Described below is a single TCR beta chain sequence and its context. This clone was found a few times. The target of this receptor is not known. Per-base quality was not reported, and no clone a single base away is much larger than it. This entry is derived from a study of blood T cell repertoires in COVID-19 (TCRdb year 2020). With respect to the entire study: Samples from collaborators originated in the United States, Italy and Spain and spanned both the acute and convalescent phases of COVID-19. The prospective study material was composed of cDNA or gDNA derived from T cells, B-cell-depleted T cells, or PBMCs. The repertoires were released in a freely available public database intended as a resource for research on the immune response to SARS-CoV-2. Samples were obtained from the ongoing ImmuneRACE study (first 160 participants) and from approximately 1,200 subjects provided by 6 global collaborators. Deeply sampled blood TCRbeta repertoires from subjects exposed to, actively infected with, or recovered from COVID-19 were included in the dataset. The sample metadata nearly always contained a de-identified subject ID, COVID-19 status, age in years and sex. Where HLA class I and class II types were available, the types were taken from metadata supplied by the sample provider, not from assay-based typing.

Whole blood was collected in K2EDTA tubes by collaborating institutions according to the institutions' own protocols. For TCRbeta analysis, collaborators shipped samples in one of three forms: frozen whole blood, isolated PBMCs, or DNA extracted from either of those sample types. The immunoSEQ Assay, a bias-controlled multiplex PCR, was used to amplify TCRbeta CDR3 regions from genomic DNA. Per the source publication's procedure: The number of nucleated cells in each sample was estimated by amplification of reference gene primers within the assay. Sequence reads were collapsed and filtered to measure the absolute abundance of every unique TCRbeta CDR3 rearrangement. For each sample, productive Simpson clonality was calculated as the square root of Simpson's diversity index across productive rearrangements. The table comes from immuneACCESS by way of TCRdb, which keeps in-frame sequences with V and J called. Part of the clones is missing from these tables; in studies checked, under half for an unresolved V gene and the rest for unknown reasons. V and J calls and clone size are as listed in that table; D and trimming were resolved from the DNA. The sample contains over 40,000 clones, 90% of them found a single time. About 5.1% of the sample is held by the ten biggest clonotypes.

Reading the germline V gene (reference sequence) gives CDR1 LNHDA and CDR2 SQIVND. The CDR3 starts with the cysteine, ends with the phenylalanine, and has 16 residues. The kept DNA is CDR3 alone, 48 bases in frame from the first base. V gives up 4 bases and J gives up 0 bases, and the segment between their germline ends measures 13 bases. The research as a whole found: Clinical and demographic metadata were provided uncurated, with the amount varying by source and participant.

This TCR derives from a man aged 65-85 years with acute or convalescent COVID-19. Sequencing used peripheral blood. The chain was built from TRBV19 and TRBJ1-5; matching of 6 bases hints at TRBD1 as the D gene. The CDR3 region reads CASSTTGTYSNQPQHF. DNA sequence: TGTGCCAGTAGTACGACCGGGACATATAGCAATCAGCCCCAGCATTTT.